The entry that follows covers one T cell receptor beta chain sequence. The data were obtained in a study of blood T cell repertoires in COVID-19. In the original workflow: For nucleated cells, counts were estimated from reference gene primer amplification. Sequenced by immunoSEQ multiplex PCR; TCRdb stores in-frame clones only, minus some. V, J and clone size were drawn from that table, and D and trimming were deduced from the DNA. The sample holds 160,000 or so clones, roughly four fifths seen once. This receptor was obtained from a human donor in a cohort sampled during active COVID-19. The sequenced sample was peripheral blood.

As DNA, the CDR3 is TGTGCCAGCAGCTTGACTAGCGGGGGAATTAACACCGGGGAGCTGTTTTTT. Encoded protein: CASSLTSGGINTGELFF. V and J are TRBV5-5 and TRBJ2-2; 11 nucleotides align to TRBD2. This CDR3 has 17 residues. The germline gives CDR1 SGHKS, CDR2 YYEKEE (reference sequence). The J segment lost 2 bases and the V segment lost 1 base, leaving 4 bases of the junction unmatched.